This entry lists 32 T cell receptor beta chains sequenced from one sample in a study of spatial heterogeneity in lung cancer. Study results and limitations: Tumor mutation count correlated with how many alpha and beta TCRs expanded intratumorally.

Their antigen targets remain unknown. The time point is: sample taken at primary tumor resection. TCRdb passed the 5' RACE reads through MiXCR, listing each CDR3 protein once. The sample carries around 18,000 distinct CDR3 sequences, about 6.1% recorded once. The sample was lung tumor tissue, taken at surgery. These receptor sequences come from a female donor with early-stage non-small cell lung cancer.

This clonotype was detected ten times or more. A library made for alpha chains picked up this beta chain off target, so its size means little. The chain combines TRBV5-1 with TRBJ2-2; tentative D call: TRBD2 (6 bases). CDR1 is SGHRS, CDR2 YFSETQ, per germline. V lost 1 base and J 3 bases, leaving 13 bases between the germline ends. The CDR3 extends over 16 amino acids. CDR3 amino acids: CASSLLEGSYTGELFF. The CDR3 nucleotides are TGCGCCAGCAGCTTGTTGGAGGGGTCATACACCGGGGAGCTGTTTTTT.

This clonotype was counted many times. This beta chain came through as a stray read in a library set up for alpha chains, and its size says little. V gene TRBV5-5 combines with J gene TRBJ2-7, with D unclear. This CDR3 spans 12 amino acids. V was clipped by 4 bases and J by 3 bases, with 8 bases between them. The V gene's germline CDR1 is SGHKS and CDR2 YYEKEE (reference sequence). CDR3 bases: TGTGCCAGCAGCCCCCCAGGCTACGAGCAGTACTTC. This sequence encodes CASSPPGYEQYF.

This clonotype was detected many times. A library prepared for alpha chains yielded this beta chain as an off-target read; its size is of little meaning. The chain has TRBV20-1 and TRBJ1-2; the D is unclear. The length of the CDR3 is 11 residues. CDR1 is DFQATT, CDR2 SNEGSKA, per germline (reference sequence). Between the trimmed V and J ends, which lost 8 bases and 2 bases, there was a span of 9 bases. CDR3 amino acids: CSTDQNYGYTF. CDR3 bases: TGCAGTACCGACCAAAACTATGGCTACACCTTC.

This clonotype showed up many times. This beta chain is an off-target read within a library intended for alpha chains, so its frequency means little. CDR3 coding DNA: TGTGCCAGCAGCCAACTAGCGGGAGAGACCCAGTACTTC. Encoded protein: CASSQLAGETQYF. The chain joins TRBV6-1 to TRBJ2-5, with 9 bases lining up with TRBD2. Trimming cost V 6 bases and J 4 bases; bases outside gene matches: 3. CDR1 and CDR2 (germline): MNHNS, SASEGT. CDR3 size: 13 residues.

This clonotype was seen many times. Within a library made for alpha chains, this beta chain is off target, and its count is uninformative. The chain recombines TRBV20-1 with TRBJ2-1; 9 nucleotides line up with TRBD2. CDR3 length equals 11 residues. Germline V gives CDR1 DFQATT, CDR2 SNEGSKA (reference sequence). V shed 0 bases, J shed 15 bases, and the junction held 3 bases outside the gene matches. DNA for the CDR3: TGCAGTGCTAGAGATAGCGGGAGTCCGTTCTTC. It encodes CSARDSGSPFF.

This clonotype was detected ten times or more. The library was built for alpha chains, so this beta chain is an off-target read and its size means little. The chain couples TRBV28 to TRBJ2-7; TRBD1 matches at 12 bases. Trimming at V came to 10 bases and at J to 0 bases, leaving 10 bases not matched to a gene. This CDR3 spans 16 amino acids. Germline loops: CDR1 MDHEN, CDR2 SYDVKM. The CDR3 DNA is TGTGCCATTTCCGGGACAGGGGGCTGGAGCTCCTACGAGCAGTACTTC. Amino acids: CAISGTGGWSSYEQYF.

This clonotype has a count of ten or more. Being off target in a library aimed at alpha chains, this beta chain has a size of little meaning. CDR3 protein: CASSLADTQYF. The CDR3 DNA is TGTGCCAGCAGCTTAGCAGATACGCAGTATTTT. The V gene is TRBV7-2, the J gene TRBJ2-3; D is unclear. Germline V gene sequence: CDR1 SGHTA, CDR2 FQGNSA. The CDR3 totals 11 residues. Trimming removed 0 bases from V and 5 bases from J, with 0 bases in between.

Many counts were recorded for this clonotype. Being off target in a library aimed at alpha chains, this beta chain has a size of little meaning. The chain carries TRBV7-9 and TRBJ1-1; D may be TRBD1 (6 bases). V was cut by 7 bases and J by 1 base, with 16 bases left in between. Germline assignment: CDR1 SEHNR and CDR2 FQNEAQ (reference sequence). The CDR3 loop spans 15 amino acids. CDR3 in amino acids: CASTSDSLSNTEAFF. The CDR3 DNA follows: TGTGCCAGCACCTCGGACAGTCTTTCGAACACTGAAGCTTTCTTT.

This clonotype was seen ten or more times. Since the library was made to target alpha chains, this beta chain is a stray read and its abundance is not meaningful. The rearrangement uses TRBV6-6 and TRBJ2-7; TRBD1 agrees at 12 bases. Germline-derived CDR1 and CDR2 are MNHNY and SVGAGI (reference sequence). The V and J ends lost 5 bases and 6 bases, in that order; junction bases with no gene match: 8. The CDR3 extends over 15 amino acids. CDR3 loop: CASSVGTGGRLEQYF. CDR3 nucleotide sequence: TGTGCCAGCAGTGTCGGGACAGGGGGCCGTCTCGAGCAGTACTTC.

This clonotype showed up many times. Being off target in a library aimed at alpha chains, this beta chain has a size of little meaning. The genes are TRBV14 and TRBJ2-1; D may match TRBD1 or TRBD2 (5 bases each). Germline CDR1 and CDR2: SGHDN and FVKESK. Trimming shortened V by 2 bases and J by 10 bases, and 12 bases separated the two germline ends. CDR3 length equals 13 residues. CDR3 coding DNA: TGTGCCAGCAGCCAAAACGAGGGGCAAGAGCAGTTCTTC. Translation gives CASSQNEGQEQFF.

This clonotype was recorded many times. This beta chain is an off-target read within a library intended for alpha chains, so its frequency means little. The chain is built from TRBV20-1 and TRBJ2-1; D may correspond to TRBD1 or TRBD2 (5 bases each). This CDR3 comprises 15 residues. Trimming removed 2 bases at V and 3 bases at J, with 14 bases between. Germline lookup yields CDR1 DFQATT and CDR2 SNEGSKA (reference sequence). The CDR3 protein is CSARRGSQFYNEQFF. CDR3 in DNA: TGCAGTGCTAGACGGGGCTCTCAATTCTACAATGAGCAGTTCTTC.

This clonotype was observed at least ten times. Little can be read into the size of this beta chain, an off-target read in a library designed for alpha chains. The V call is TRBV9, the J call TRBJ2-6; D perhaps matches TRBD1 (7 bases). CDR1 SGDLS and CDR2 YYNGEE come from the germline V gene. The CDR3 length is 16 residues. Trimming took 0 bases from V and 2 from J, leaving 9 bases between them. CDR3 nucleotides: TGTGCCAGCAGCGTAGGCAGGGGGGCTGGGGCCAACGTCCTGACTTTC. Encoded protein: CASSVGRGAGANVLTF.

By share, this clonotype counts as medium-sized. As an off-target read in a library built for alpha chains, this beta chain has a frequency of little significance. CDR3: CASSTHRGSGEKLFF. DNA of the CDR3: TGTGCCAGCAGCACCCACAGGGGCTCGGGTGAAAAACTGTTTTTT. This sequence joins TRBV7-6 and TRBJ1-4; TRBD1 aligns across 7 bases. The CDR3 spans 15 residues. Germline V gene data show CDR1 as SGHVS and CDR2 as FNYEAQ. Losses at the gene ends were 5 bases for V and 7 bases for J; bases not matched to a gene: 10.

This clonotype occurred a few times. Because the library targeted alpha chains, this beta chain is an off-target read whose size means little. CDR3 nucleotides: TGTGCCAGCAGCCTGGACAGGAACCTCTACGAGCAGTACTTC. This codes for CASSLDRNLYEQYF. V gene TRBV7-9 combines with J gene TRBJ2-7; 7 positions match TRBD1. This CDR3 comprises 14 residues. CDR1 SEHNR and CDR2 FQNEAQ come from the germline V gene (reference sequence). The V gene end was trimmed by 5 bases and the J gene end by 3 bases; junction bases not matched to a gene: 7.

This clonotype is medium-sized (0.01 to 0.1%) within its sample. This beta chain represents an off-target read in a library built for alpha chains; its size is of limited meaning. The chain is built from TRBV15 and TRBJ2-5; D is undetermined. Looked up from germline, CDR1 is LNHNV and CDR2 is YYDKDF (reference sequence). V was trimmed by 1 base and J by 6 bases, leaving 9 bases between them. The CDR3 has 13 amino acids. CDR3 DNA: TGTGCCACCAGCAGAGTCCATTCGCAGACCCAGTACTTC. Translation: CATSRVHSQTQYF. Looking up the rest from reference TRBV15 and TRBJ2-5 gives the full variable domain: DAMVIQNPRYQVTQFGKPVTLSCSQTLNHNVMYWYQQKSSQAPKLLFHYYDKDFNNEADTPDNFQSRRPNTSFCFLDIRSPGLGDTAMYLCATSRVHSQTQYFGPGTRLLVL.

Many counts were recorded for this clonotype. The library was built for alpha chains, so this beta chain is an off-target read and its size means little. The chain combines TRBV29-1 with TRBJ1-2; D is unresolved. CDR3 length: 12 amino acids. CDR1 and CDR2 from the germline V gene are SQVTM and ANQGSEA. CDR3 nucleotides: TGCAGTGCCGGTAGCGGGGAAAATGGCTACACCTTC. The encoded protein is CSAGSGENGYTF.

In this sample, this clonotype turned up many times. Found in a library prepared for alpha chains, this beta chain is an off-target read, and its abundance has little meaning. V is TRBV2 and J is TRBJ2-2; D is unresolved. Germline CDR1 and CDR2: SNHLY and FYNNEI. Trimming cost V 2 bases and J 4 bases, with 8 bases left between them. The CDR3 is made up of 14 amino acids. CDR3 in amino acids: CASSEQTLTGELFF. The CDR3 bases are TGTGCCAGCAGTGAACAGACACTCACCGGGGAGCTGTTTTTT.

This clonotype was found many times. This beta chain slipped into a library made for alpha chains as a stray read, so its size is not meaningful. The chain is built from TRBV28 and TRBJ2-2, with 13 positions matching TRBD2. Looked up from germline, CDR1 is MDHEN and CDR2 is SYDVKM. CDR3 length: 17 amino acids. The J segment lost 4 bases and the V segment lost 6 bases, leaving 8 bases of the junction unmatched. The CDR3, as DNA: TGTGCCAGCAGCCCCGGACTAGCGGGAGTAGGCACCGGGGAGCTGTTTTTT. Residues: CASSPGLAGVGTGELFF.

Only a few counts were recorded for this clonotype. Within a library made for alpha chains, this beta chain is off target, and its count is uninformative. The J gene is TRBJ2-2, the V gene TRBV24-1; 7 bases align to TRBD2. CDR3 length equals 16 residues. V shed 2 bases and J 5 bases; nucleotides not matched to a gene: 7. CDR1 and CDR2 (germline): KGHDR, SFDVKD. As DNA, the CDR3 is TGTGCCACCAGTGATTCGGGGCCTAGCGGAACCGGGGAGCTGTTTTTT. This codes for CATSDSGPSGTGELFF.

In this sample, this clonotype turned up once. This beta chain is off target for a library built for alpha chains, so its abundance means little. The chain employs TRBV12-3 or TRBV12-4 and TRBJ2-7; D is unresolved. The CDR3 covers 15 residues. Deletions cut 1 base from V and 9 bases from J, with 19 bases between. Here the CDR3 DNA reads TGTGCCAGCAGTTTAGGGCGTCGGCAGTCTATCGCGCAGTACTTC. Encoded protein: CASSLGRRQSIAQYF.

This clonotype showed up just a few times. This beta chain represents an off-target read in a library built for alpha chains; its size is of limited meaning. CDR3 nucleotides: TGCAGTGCTAGAGATCCGGCCAGCGAAGCTTTCTTT. This sequence encodes CSARDPASEAFF. The genes are TRBV20-1 and TRBJ1-1; no definite D call. The germline V gene encodes CDR1 DFQATT and CDR2 SNEGSKA (reference sequence). Trimming cost V 0 bases and J 8 bases, with 10 bases left between them. The CDR3 length is 12 residues.

Ten or more counts support this clonotype. For a library built for alpha chains, this beta chain is a stray read; little rests on its size. The V gene is TRBV28, the J gene TRBJ1-1; no definite D call. Trimming stripped 10 bases from V and 7 bases from J, with 13 bases between. Germline V CDR1 and CDR2: MDHEN, SYDVKM. The CDR3 is 11 amino acids. In DNA form, the CDR3 reads TGTGCCACCGTTTCGGGCAGTGAAGCTTTCTTT. It is translated as CATVSGSEAFF.

This clonotype was counted between two and nine times. In a library made to pick up alpha chains, this beta chain is a stray read with a size that means little. The CDR3 reads CASSLGFRSSGNEQFF. CDR3 DNA: TGTGCCAGCAGTTTAGGGTTCAGGTCTAGCGGGAATGAGCAGTTCTTC. This sequence joins TRBV27 and TRBJ2-1; 8 bases match TRBD2. CDR1 MNHEY and CDR2 SMNVEV come from the germline V gene (reference sequence). This CDR3 spans 16 amino acids. After removal of 2 bases from V and 7 bases from J, the junction contained 10 bases not matched to a gene.

This clonotype was counted many times. This beta chain is a stray read from a library made for alpha chains; its abundance is not meaningful. This rearrangement joins TRBV5-1 to TRBJ2-5; D is possibly TRBD1 or TRBD2 (5 bases each). The ends were cut back, 0 bases at V and 0 bases at J, with 6 bases in the middle. This CDR3 has 14 amino acids. CDR1 is SGHRS, CDR2 YFSETQ, per germline. CDR3 nucleotide sequence: TGCGCCAGCAGCTTGGAGGGACACCAAGAGACCCAGTACTTC. Protein sequence: CASSLEGHQETQYF.

By sample fraction, this clonotype is medium-sized (0.01 to 0.1%). Because the library targeted alpha chains, this beta chain is an off-target read whose size means little. The chain combines TRBV7-6 with TRBJ2-2; 12 bases are a match to TRBD2. The CDR3 extends over 15 amino acids. Per the germline V gene, CDR1 is SGHVS and CDR2 is FNYEAQ. V lost 5 bases and J lost 5; bases outside the gene matches: 3. CDR3 residues: CASSPGLAGTGELFF. CDR3 sequence (DNA): TGTGCCAGCAGCCCCGGACTAGCGGGGACCGGGGAGCTGTTTTTT.

This clonotype was picked up many times. Because this beta chain is a stray read in a library intended to capture alpha chains, its abundance should not be given much weight. The chain recombines TRBV30 with TRBJ1-2; 7 bases align to TRBD1. Per germline, CDR1 GTSNPN and CDR2 SVGIG (reference sequence). The J segment lost 2 bases and the V segment lost 5 bases, leaving 11 bases of the junction unmatched. The CDR3 is made up of 15 amino acids. CDR3 sequence: CAWARDSRSNYGYTF. CDR3 in DNA: TGTGCCTGGGCTAGGGACAGCAGAAGCAACTATGGCTACACCTTC.

This clonotype was picked up many times. In a library made to pick up alpha chains, this beta chain is a stray read with a size that means little. This chain uses TRBV3-1 with TRBJ2-2; D is unresolved. The V gene lost 4 bases and the J gene lost 5 bases, with 5 bases spanning the gap. CDR3 length: 12 amino acids. Germline values: CDR1 LGHDT, CDR2 YNNKEL (reference sequence). The CDR3 spells CASSLTTGELFF. The CDR3 DNA reads as TGTGCCAGCAGCCTGACAACCGGGGAGCTGTTTTTT.

There are many counts of this clonotype. Little can be read into the size of this beta chain, an off-target read in a library designed for alpha chains. This rearrangement joins TRBV5-1 to TRBJ2-1, with D perhaps assigned TRBD1 or TRBD2 (5 bases each). This CDR3 comprises 14 residues. The germline V gene encodes CDR1 SGHRS and CDR2 YFSETQ. Deletions cut 7 bases from V and 0 bases from J, with 11 bases between. This CDR3 is CASGGPSSYNEQFF. CDR3 bases: TGCGCCAGCGGGGGTCCTAGCTCCTACAATGAGCAGTTCTTC.

Many counts were recorded for this clonotype. With the library built for alpha chains, this beta chain is off target and its frequency is not meaningful. Here the CDR3 reads CAIRKDGNSYEQYF. Written as DNA, the CDR3 is TGTGCCATCAGGAAGGACGGAAACTCCTACGAGCAGTACTTC. The chain uses TRBV10-3 and TRBJ2-7; D remains ambiguous. This CDR3 contains 14 residues. Trimming cost V 6 bases and J 0 bases, with 12 bases left between them. The germline V gene has CDR1 ENHRY and CDR2 SYGVKD.

The sample holds many counts of this clonotype. For a library built for alpha chains, this beta chain is a stray read; little rests on its size. The V call is TRBV20-1, the J call TRBJ2-3, with 8 bases lining up with TRBD2. The germline CDR1 and CDR2 sequences are DFQATT and SNEGSKA (reference sequence). V shed 5 bases, J shed 4 bases, and the junction held 5 bases outside the gene matches. The CDR3 contains 13 residues. CDR3: CSALGLAADTQYF. In DNA, the CDR3 is TGCAGTGCTTTAGGACTAGCCGCAGATACGCAGTATTTT.

This clonotype was detected ten times or more. This beta chain appears as a stray read in a library generated for alpha chains; its size is not informative. The chain couples TRBV5-1 to TRBJ2-5, with a possible D match to TRBD1 (5 bases). Trimming cost V 4 bases and J 5 bases, with 6 bases left between them. The germline gives CDR1 SGHRS, CDR2 YFSETQ. This CDR3 comprises 11 residues. CDR3 coding DNA: TGCGCCAGCAGCAAGGGGGAGACCCAGTACTTC. Translating it yields CASSKGETQYF.

This clonotype was seen many times. In a library made to pick up alpha chains, this beta chain is a stray read with a size that means little. The CDR3 reads CASSLGVAIRYQETQYF. The CDR3, as DNA: TGTGCCAGCAGCTTAGGGGTAGCGATTCGGTACCAAGAGACCCAGTACTTC. This chain connects TRBV5-5 to TRBJ2-5; D may correspond to TRBD1 or TRBD2 (5 bases each). CDR3 length: 17 residues. Germline CDR1 reads SGHKS; CDR2 reads YYEKEE (reference sequence). Trimming removed 2 bases from V and 0 bases from J, with 17 bases in between.